The present T cell receptor (beta chain) was sequenced within a study of shared clonotypes between healthy human individuals. This CDR3 is built from 20 residues. V was pared by 0 bases and J by 5 bases, with 13 bases of the junction left unmatched. The germline V gene has CDR1 LGHNA and CDR2 YNFKEQ. Method: immunoSEQ multiplex PCR; TCRdb's copy keeps in-frame clones and lacks some. The table records around 500,000 clones, around 85% of them present only once. This clone was picked up one time. This sequence was found in a woman between 40 and 50 years old in good health. Some clones in this sample may be carry-over from other donors' samples. This chain links TRBV4-2 with TRBJ2-5, with 15 bases matching TRBD2. The sequenced sample consisted of PBMCs. Here the CDR3 DNA reads TGTGCCAGCAGCCAAGATCCCCTGAGGACTAGCGGGAGGGATGGGGAGACCCAGTACTTC. It specifies CASSQDPLRTSGRDGETQYF.